One sample yielded the 4 T cell receptor beta chains listed below, sequenced in a study of Graves' ophthalmopathy and Graves' hyperthyroidism. The authors amplified TCR beta CDR3 regions, and they did so from RNA transcripts for repertoire sequencing. Second-round multiplex PCR followed a first-round RT-PCR using HTBI primers. TCRdb itself ran the multiplex PCR reads through MiXCR, one entry per CDR3 protein. The table lists hundreds of thousands of distinct CDR3 sequences, about a fifth of them singletons. Sequencing input: peripheral blood. Receptors originate from a woman younger than 30 with stable Graves' hyperthyroidism. Some clones in this sample may be carry-over from other donors' samples.

This clonotype has a handful of counts. The chain recombines TRBV6-1 with TRBJ2-5; TRBD1 agrees at 7 bases. This CDR3 is 13 amino acids long. V shed 5 bases and J 4 bases; nucleotides not matched to a gene: 4. Per the germline V gene, CDR1 is MNHNS and CDR2 is SASEGT. The CDR3 nucleotides read TGTGCCAGCAGTAGGGACAGTAGAGAGACCCAGTACTTC. Protein product: CASSRDSRETQYF.

The rearrangement uses TRBV20-1 and TRBJ2-2, with D tentatively TRBD1 (8 bases). The germline V gene has CDR1 DFQATT and CDR2 SNEGSKA (reference sequence). The CDR3 sequence is 14 residues long. Trimming pared 3 bases from V and 5 bases from J, leaving 13 bases between. In DNA form, the CDR3 reads TGCAGTGCTAGCAACAGGGGGGGTACCGGGGAGCTGTTTTTT. Translating gives CSASNRGGTGELFF.

This clonotype was recorded many times. The chain uses TRBV12-3 or TRBV12-4 and TRBJ2-2; 10 bases are a match to TRBD1. The CDR3 runs to 17 residues. Germline trimming cut 5 bases from V and 3 bases from J; bases unmatched to any gene: 9. The CDR3 DNA sequence: TGTGCCAGCAGTCCTAATCCGGGACAGGGGCACACCGGGGAGCTGTTTTTT. This encodes CASSPNPGQGHTGELFF.

This clonotype was observed at least ten times. This chain uses TRBV6-1 with TRBJ2-7; TRBD2 agrees at 11 bases. Germline loops: CDR1 MNHNS, CDR2 SASEGT. Trimming at V came to 3 bases and at J to 4 bases, leaving 8 bases not matched to a gene. The CDR3 has 16 residues. The CDR3 nucleotides are TGTGCCAGCAGTGAGGGACTAGCGGACTTAGGGTACGAGCAGTACTTC. Amino acid sequence: CASSEGLADLGYEQYF.